This TCR beta chain was identified in a study of shared clonotypes between healthy human individuals (dated by TCRdb to the early 2020s). Broadly, across the study: The cohort comprised a couple of women and three men aged 18 to 49 years. For each donor, CD4 naive and CD4 memory were each run on three plates, CD8 naive on two plates, and CD8 memory on one plate. To increase sequencing depth and limit assay-specific biases, different laboratories used diverse techniques to prepare libraries and sequence TCR repertoires. The study deeply sequenced blood TCR repertoires of 5 or 6 healthy adults to estimate repertoire size and the extent of clonotype sharing between individuals. Each donor's leukapheresis produced roughly between about 0.8 and 10 billion PBMCs.

From the cysteine up to the phenylalanine, the CDR3 has a length of 15 residues. Of the read, only the CDR3 DNA is kept; its 45 bases are in frame from base 1. Based on the germline V gene, the CDR1 and CDR2 sequences are MRHNA and SNTAGT. V is cut back by 3 bases and J by 4 bases, with 5 bases in the junction unmatched. Overall study outcomes, separate from this receptor: Sharing across several donors was observed for around 5% of naive CD4, over 3% of naive CD8, 2% to 2.5% of memory CD4, and approximately 0.41% of memory CD8 clonotypes. Because the study included only a small number of donors, the genetic and exposure-history diversity represented was limited. Based on pairwise subsampling, the degree of clonotype sharing among donors was expected to be affected by sequencing depth. Compared with non-shared clonotypes, clonotypes shared by all four sorted-subset donors had higher generation probabilities. Even with the large sequencing depth, rarefaction of the sorted-subset datasets indicated that sequencing was incomplete. Only blood was sampled, and tissue TCR repertoires likely differ from those in blood. Naive subsets generally had larger estimated clonotype richness than memory subsets.

Healthy HIV-negative adults with no recently reported acute infections or vaccinations were included as donors. Every donor was a Caucasian adult residing in Nashville, Tennessee, USA. CD4+ T cells were enriched through magnetic negative selection, after which naive cells were positively selected on CD45RA and the remaining negative fraction served as the memory subset. Blood was collected by leukapheresis, and PBMCs were isolated by Ficoll-Histopaque density gradient centrifugation and then cryopreserved in liquid nitrogen vapor phase. Analytical flow cytometry was used to check the purity and quantity of each magnetically sorted T cell population. Genomic DNA was isolated from each sorted fraction and quantified by UV absorbance on a Nanodrop 2000c. A remark on this clone: Its antigen has not been determined. Within one base of it there is no much larger clone, and no base qualities were kept.

TCR CDR3 regions were amplified from genomic DNA by multiplex PCR using the deep immunoSEQ assay. For each cell subset, the extracted genomic DNA was distributed evenly across all wells of several immunoSEQ 96-well plates, and each plate served as one replicate. For sorted subsets, roughly 200 ng genomic DNA, equal to approximately 30,000 T cell genomes, was loaded into each replicate PCR. Purified libraries were quantified with a Qubit 3.0 fluorometer, sized on a Bioanalyzer 2100, and re-quantified with the KAPA Library Quantification kit. Every immunoSEQ 96-well plate was sequenced on a separate single-read 150-cycle Illumina NextSeq 550 flow cell. The authors processed their data as follows. The immunoSEQ output contained only junctional sequences without quality scores, so filtering could not match that applied to full-length reads. Sequences were annotated with PyIR, a Python wrapper for IgBLAST v1.9, using IMGT germline references to assign V/J genes and CDR3. Reads with weak V/J assignments (E-value above 1e-6), missing CDR3, stop codons, out-of-frame junctions, or ambiguous translated residues were removed. A V3J clonotype was defined by an identical inferred V gene, J gene, and CDR3 amino acid sequence. Percentage overlap between repertoires was calculated by dividing the number of shared unique clonotypes by the size of the smaller repertoire. Three approaches were used to assess repertoire richness: RTK rarefaction, the Chao1 estimator, and Recon v2.1 estimates of unobserved clonotypes. OLGA was used to compute generation probabilities for all TCRbeta clonotypes that the gDNA method yielded from a few donors. The table was pulled from immuneACCESS by TCRdb, which kept in-frame rearrangements only. Such tables lose some clones; where checked, under half of the loss comes from unresolved V genes, and the rest has no known cause. D and trimming were read from the DNA, whereas the V and J calls and clone size are those reported in that table. This sample is represented by approximately 940,000 clones; approximately 80% of them were singletons. Of the sample, approximately 1.5% is held by the ten largest clones.

The receptor was isolated from a young man in good health. The sequence joins TRBV6-4 to TRBJ2-1; 8 nucleotides in the junction match TRBD2. The sequencing input was memory CD4+ T cells sorted from blood. What this sample's cell subset or site label stands for: CD45RA-negative fraction. Here is the DNA: TGTGCCAGCAGTGAGGCCGGGGGGGCTTACAATGAGCAGTTCTTC. The translation is CASSEAGGAYNEQFF.